These 24 T cell receptor beta chains share one sample of origin, sequenced in a study of technical replicates of blood from several donors. The protocol was immunoSEQ multiplex PCR, while the TCRdb copy is restricted to in-frame clones and leaves out a portion. The table lists nearly 95,000 clones, 90% to 96% of them singletons. Sequencing was performed on T cells isolated from PBMCs. These receptors originate from a human donor in good health.

The chain couples TRBV6-5 to TRBJ1-2, with 8 bases identical to TRBD1. This CDR3 has 14 residues. Trimming at V came to 6 bases and at J to 3 bases, leaving 6 bases not matched to a gene. CDR1 is MNHEY, CDR2 SVGAGI, per germline. CDR3 region: CASSLGQGYYGYTF. The CDR3 coding sequence is TGTGCCAGCAGCCTAGGACAGGGCTACTATGGCTACACCTTC.

This chain connects TRBV6-1 to TRBJ2-3; the match to TRBD2 covers 7 bases. CDR1 is MNHNS and CDR2 is SASEGT in the germline V gene. The CDR3 covers 14 residues. V shed 11 bases, J shed 4 bases, and the junction held 12 bases outside the gene matches. Here the CDR3 reads CAGTEGRESDTQYF. The CDR3 DNA sequence: TGTGCCGGCACGGAAGGGAGGGAATCAGATACGCAGTATTTT.

The chain recombines TRBV4-2 with TRBJ1-2, with D uncertain. In germline, CDR1 is LGHNA, CDR2 YNFKEQ. V lost 0 bases to trimming and J lost 4 bases, with 9 bases between them. This CDR3 region has 14 residues. The CDR3 DNA is TGTGCCAGCAGCCAAGATAACAGTGGCTATGGCTACACCTTC. The encoded protein is CASSQDNSGYGYTF.

The rearrangement links TRBV6-5 to TRBJ1-2; 8 nucleotides align to TRBD1. The CDR3 is 13 residues long. Trimming took 6 bases from V and 10 from J; bases not matched to a gene: 10. Germline V gene sequence: CDR1 MNHEY, CDR2 SVGAGI. The CDR3 sequence: CASRRGQGNPYTF. The DNA for the CDR3 is TGTGCCAGCAGACGCGGACAGGGCAACCCCTACACCTTC.

This chain uses TRBV30 with TRBJ2-7; no definite D call. Trimming took 3 bases from V and 5 from J, leaving 8 bases between them. This CDR3 comprises 11 residues. CDR1 GTSNPN and CDR2 SVGIG come from the germline V gene (reference sequence). CDR3 protein: CAWRPENEQYF. CDR3 coding DNA: TGTGCCTGGAGGCCTGAGAACGAGCAGTACTTC. Filled out from reference TRBV30 and TRBJ2-7, the complete variable domain reads SQTIHQWPATLVQPVGSPLSLECTVEGTSNPNLYWYRQAAGRGLQLLFYSVGIGQISSEVPQNLSASRPQDRQFILSSKKLLLSDSGFYLCAWRPENEQYFGPGTRLTVT.

The chain links TRBV4-3 to TRBJ2-3; D gene ambiguous. The CDR3 runs 13 residues. V was shortened by 0 bases and J by 4 bases, with 5 bases between the two germline ends. Germline-derived CDR1 and CDR2 are LGHNA and YSLEER. CDR3 region: CASSQDGADTQYF. CDR3 DNA: TGCGCCAGCAGCCAAGATGGAGCAGATACGCAGTATTTT.

The chain carries TRBV11-2 and TRBJ2-7; D unresolved. V was pared by 3 bases and J by 4 bases, with 10 bases between. Germline-derived CDR1 and CDR2 are SGHAT and FQNNGV. The CDR3 runs 13 residues. The CDR3 DNA reads TGTGCCAGCAGCTTTCCGTCAGGATACGAGCAGTACTTC. This translates into CASSFPSGYEQYF.

The rearrangement joins TRBV5-1 to TRBJ2-7; 14 nucleotides agree with TRBD2. The V segment lost 4 bases and the J segment 0 bases; nucleotides outside the gene matches: 18. This CDR3 spans 21 amino acids. Germline V gene lookup returns CDR1 SGHRS and CDR2 YFSETQ. For the CDR3, the DNA is TGCGCCAGCAGCCTACAGCGCCCACCGGGACTAGCGGGAGAGAGCTCCTACGAGCAGTACTTC. Its protein product is CASSLQRPPGLAGESSYEQYF.

The chain has TRBV6-5 and TRBJ2-5, with D possibly matching TRBD1 (6 bases). Germline V CDR1 and CDR2: MNHEY, SVGAGI. The length of the CDR3 is 13 residues. Between the trimmed V and J ends, which lost 9 bases and 1 base, there was a span of 12 bases. The CDR3 loop is CASNQGTQETQYF. CDR3 nucleotide sequence: TGTGCCAGTAATCAGGGGACCCAAGAGACCCAGTACTTC.

The chain links TRBV19 to TRBJ2-3; D is perhaps TRBD1 (6 bases). Germline V gene sequence: CDR1 LNHDA, CDR2 SQIVND (reference sequence). The CDR3 sequence is 15 residues long. With 3 bases removed from V and 2 bases from J, the gap between germline ends came to 12 bases. The CDR3 protein is CASSIGQGPTDTQYF. CDR3 sequence (DNA): TGTGCCAGTAGTATTGGGCAGGGGCCCACAGATACGCAGTATTTT.

The rearrangement joins TRBV7-6 to TRBJ2-7; 8 bases match TRBD1. V lost 4 bases to trimming and J lost 6 bases; unmatched junction nucleotides: 5. This CDR3 spans 13 amino acids. The germline CDR1 and CDR2 sequences are SGHVS and FNYEAQ. The CDR3, as DNA: TGTGCCAGCAGCTCGACGGACAGGGTCGAGCAGTACTTC. This sequence encodes CASSSTDRVEQYF.

This chain connects TRBV7-2 to TRBJ2-1, with TRBD2 matching over 10 bases. This CDR3 is 12 amino acids long. The V gene end was trimmed by 4 bases and the J gene end by 13 bases; junction bases not matched to a gene: 4. CDR1 is SGHTA and CDR2 is FQGNSA in the germline V gene. The CDR3 spells CASSSSGRIQFF. CDR3 sequence (DNA): TGTGCCAGCAGCTCTAGCGGGAGAATACAGTTCTTC.

The chain links TRBV5-1 to TRBJ1-1, with TRBD1 matching 9 bases. The CDR3 runs 12 residues. The germline V gene encodes CDR1 SGHRS and CDR2 YFSETQ. V dropped 8 bases and J dropped 4; count of bases not matched to a gene: 3. DNA of the CDR3: TGCGCCAGTACAGGGGGCGGCACTGAAGCTTTCTTT. Translation: CASTGGGTEAFF. The full variable domain, its missing parts supplied by reference TRBV5-1 and TRBJ1-1, is KAGVTQTPRYLIKTRGQQVTLSCSPISGHRSVSWYQQTPGQGLQFLFEYFSETQRNKGNFPGRFSGRQFSNSRSEMNVSTLELGDSALYLCASTGGGTEAFFGQGTRLTVV.

The chain carries TRBV30 and TRBJ1-2, with 7 bases fitting TRBD1. CDR1 and CDR2 (germline): GTSNPN, SVGIG (reference sequence). Germline trimming cut 2 bases from V and 3 bases from J; bases unmatched to any gene: 15. CDR3 length: 17 amino acids. In DNA, the CDR3 is TGTGCCTGGAGTCCAGGTGGGGGACAGCTACTCCACTATGGCTACACCTTC. It is translated as CAWSPGGGQLLHYGYTF.

This rearrangement joins TRBV5-4 to TRBJ2-7, with TRBD2 identical over 8 bases. Germline-derived CDR1 and CDR2 are SGHNT and YYREEE (reference sequence). Germline trimming cut 0 bases from V and 4 bases from J; bases unmatched to any gene: 6. CDR3 length: 15 residues. The CDR3 coding sequence is TGTGCCAGCAGCTTGGCCGGGGGGGGTCCTTACGAGCAGTACTTC. This codes for CASSLAGGGPYEQYF.

J is TRBJ2-7 and V is TRBV19; D is ambiguous. The ends were cut back, 5 bases at V and 1 base at J, with 9 bases in the middle. The germline CDR1 and CDR2 sequences are LNHDA and SQIVND (reference sequence). The CDR3 length is 13 residues. The CDR3 is CASSQAASYEQYF. The CDR3 DNA is TGTGCCAGTAGTCAGGCCGCTTCCTACGAGCAGTACTTC. Full variable domain (outside the CDR3, taken from reference TRBV19 and TRBJ2-7): DGGITQSPKYLFRKEGQNVTLSCEQNLNHDAMYWYRQDPGQGLRLIYYSQIVNDFQKGDIAEGYSVSREKKESFPLTVTSAQKNPTAFYLCASSQAASYEQYFGPGTRLTVT.

This rearrangement joins TRBV30 to TRBJ1-2; no definite D call. Trimming left V 1 base short and J 8 bases short, with 14 bases between. The germline CDR1 and CDR2 sequences are GTSNPN and SVGIG (reference sequence). This CDR3 spans 13 amino acids. This chain's CDR3 is CAWSGGPGEGYTF. As DNA, the CDR3 is TGTGCCTGGAGTGGAGGCCCGGGAGAGGGCTACACCTTC.

The chain has TRBV5-4 and TRBJ2-1; TRBD2 might be the D (7 bases). This CDR3 is built from 14 residues. Germline V CDR1 and CDR2: SGHNT, YYREEE (reference sequence). V was pared by 2 bases and J by 9 bases, with 15 bases between. In nucleotides, the CDR3 is TGTGCCAGCAGCTTTGGGGGGGCGGAGGGTGAGCAGTTCTTC. Its protein product is CASSFGGAEGEQFF. Together with reference TRBV5-4 and TRBJ2-1, the CDR3 gives the full variable domain: ETGVTQSPTHLIKTRGQQVTLRCSSQSGHNTVSWYQQALGQGPQFIFQYYREEENGRGNFPPRFSGLQFPNYSSELNVNALELDDSALYLCASSFGGAEGEQFFGPGTRLTVL.

V gene TRBV27 combines with J gene TRBJ2-2, with a possible D match to TRBD1 (6 bases). Trimming removed 8 bases from V and 4 bases from J, with 14 bases in between. The CDR3 sequence is 14 residues long. CDR1 and CDR2 from the germline V gene are MNHEY and SMNVEV (reference sequence). CDR3 bases: TGTGCCAGCGGAATGAGGGGGATCACCGGGGAGCTGTTTTTT. Translating it yields CASGMRGITGELFF.

The chain recombines TRBV7-8 with TRBJ2-7; tentative D call: TRBD2 (5 bases). The ends were cut back, 3 bases at V and 9 bases at J, with 24 bases in the middle. CDR3 length equals 16 residues. CDR1 is SGHVS, CDR2 FQNEAQ, per germline. The CDR3 sequence is CASSLEERYTLRGQYF. The DNA for the CDR3 is TGTGCCAGCAGCTTGGAAGAGCGGTACACTCTACGAGGGCAGTACTTC.

V and J are TRBV7-6 and TRBJ2-1; TRBD2 aligns across 11 bases. This CDR3 has 16 amino acids. Germline V gives CDR1 SGHVS, CDR2 FNYEAQ. The V segment lost 4 bases and the J segment 5 bases; nucleotides outside the gene matches: 7. The DNA of the CDR3 is TGTGCCAGCAGCTCCAGAGGGACTAGCGGAAACAATGAGCAGTTCTTC. Translated: CASSSRGTSGNNEQFF.

The chain uses TRBV7-2 and TRBJ2-3, with TRBD2 matching 7 bases. Germline V gene lookup returns CDR1 SGHTA and CDR2 FQGNSA. V lost 5 bases, J lost 2 bases, and 7 bases stayed unmatched. This CDR3 is 15 amino acids long. The CDR3 nucleotides read TGTGCCAGCAGCGCATTGCGGGGGTTCACAGATACGCAGTATTTT. Translated, it gives CASSALRGFTDTQYF.

The chain employs TRBV4-1 and TRBJ1-4, with D unclear. CDR1 is MGHRA and CDR2 is YSYEKL in the germline V gene. Deletions cut 2 bases from V and 0 bases from J, with 7 bases between. This CDR3 is 15 amino acids long. The CDR3 is CASSQPVTTNEKLFF. The CDR3 DNA follows: TGCGCCAGCAGCCAACCAGTTACAACTAATGAAAAACTGTTTTTT.

The chain couples TRBV27 to TRBJ2-7; 11 nucleotides agree with TRBD2. The ends lost 2 bases at V and 3 bases at J; junction bases unmatched: 3. This CDR3 spans 15 amino acids. CDR1 and CDR2 (germline): MNHEY, SMNVEV (reference sequence). This chain's CDR3 is CASSLGTSGSYEQYF. CDR3 coding DNA: TGTGCCAGCAGTTTAGGTACTAGCGGGAGCTACGAGCAGTACTTC.